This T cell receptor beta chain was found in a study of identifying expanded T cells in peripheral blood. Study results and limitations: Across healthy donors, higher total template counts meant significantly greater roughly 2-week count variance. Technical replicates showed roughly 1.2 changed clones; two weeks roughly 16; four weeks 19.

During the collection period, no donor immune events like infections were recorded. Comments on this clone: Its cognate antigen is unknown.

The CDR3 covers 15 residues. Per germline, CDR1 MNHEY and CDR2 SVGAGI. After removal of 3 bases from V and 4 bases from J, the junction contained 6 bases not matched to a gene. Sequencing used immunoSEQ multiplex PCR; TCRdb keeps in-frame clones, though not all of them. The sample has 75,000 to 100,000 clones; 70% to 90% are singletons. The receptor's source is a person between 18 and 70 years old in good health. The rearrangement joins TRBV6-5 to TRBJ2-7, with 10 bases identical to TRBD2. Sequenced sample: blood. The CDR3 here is CASSYLSGGAYEQYF. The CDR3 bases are TGTGCCAGCAGTTATCTCAGCGGGGGGGCGTACGAGCAGTACTTC.